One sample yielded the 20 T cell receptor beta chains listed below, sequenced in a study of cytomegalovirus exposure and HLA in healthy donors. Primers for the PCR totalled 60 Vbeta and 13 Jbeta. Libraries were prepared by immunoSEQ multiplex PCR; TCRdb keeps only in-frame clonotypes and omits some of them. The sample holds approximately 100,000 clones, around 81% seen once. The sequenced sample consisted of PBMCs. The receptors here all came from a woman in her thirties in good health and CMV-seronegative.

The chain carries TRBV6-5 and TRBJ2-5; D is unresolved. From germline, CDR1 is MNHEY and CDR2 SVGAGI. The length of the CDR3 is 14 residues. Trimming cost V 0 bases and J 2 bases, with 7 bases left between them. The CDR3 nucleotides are TGTGCCAGCAGTTACTCGTCCCTTCAAGAGACCCAGTACTTC. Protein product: CASSYSSLQETQYF.

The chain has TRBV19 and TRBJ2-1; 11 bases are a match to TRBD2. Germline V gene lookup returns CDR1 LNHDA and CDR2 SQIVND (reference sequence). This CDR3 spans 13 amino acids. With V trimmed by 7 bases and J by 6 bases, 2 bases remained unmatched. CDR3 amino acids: CASTLAGGNEQFF. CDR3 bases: TGTGCCAGTACGCTAGCGGGAGGCAATGAGCAGTTCTTC.

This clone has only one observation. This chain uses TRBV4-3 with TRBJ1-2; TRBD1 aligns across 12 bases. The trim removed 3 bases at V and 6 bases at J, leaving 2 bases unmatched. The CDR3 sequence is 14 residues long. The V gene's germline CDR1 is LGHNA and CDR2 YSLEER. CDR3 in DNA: TGCGCCAGCAGCCAGCGGGACAGGGGGCATGGCTACACCTTC. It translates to CASSQRDRGHGYTF.

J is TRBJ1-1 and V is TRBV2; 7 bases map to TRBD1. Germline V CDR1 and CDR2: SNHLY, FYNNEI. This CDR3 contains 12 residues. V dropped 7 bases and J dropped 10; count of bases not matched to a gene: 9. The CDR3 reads CASTRPQGGAFF. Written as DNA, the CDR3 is TGTGCCAGCACTAGACCCCAGGGGGGAGCTTTCTTT.

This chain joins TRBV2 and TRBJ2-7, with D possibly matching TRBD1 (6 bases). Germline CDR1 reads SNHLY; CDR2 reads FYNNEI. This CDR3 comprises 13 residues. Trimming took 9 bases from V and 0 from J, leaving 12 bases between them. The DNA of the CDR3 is TGTGCCAGACAGAACAGGGTCTCCTACGAGCAGTACTTC. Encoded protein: CARQNRVSYEQYF.

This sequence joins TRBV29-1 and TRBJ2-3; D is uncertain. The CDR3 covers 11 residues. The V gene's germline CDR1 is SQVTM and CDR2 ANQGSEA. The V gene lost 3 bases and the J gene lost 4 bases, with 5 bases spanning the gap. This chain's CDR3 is CSVDSPDTQYF. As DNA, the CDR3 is TGCAGCGTTGATAGTCCAGATACGCAGTATTTT.

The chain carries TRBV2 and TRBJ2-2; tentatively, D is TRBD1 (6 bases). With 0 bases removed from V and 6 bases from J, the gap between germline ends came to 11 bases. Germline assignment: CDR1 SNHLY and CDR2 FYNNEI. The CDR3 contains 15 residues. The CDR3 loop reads CASSEAGRGAGELFF. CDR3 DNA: TGTGCCAGCAGTGAAGCTGGCAGGGGAGCCGGGGAGCTGTTTTTT.

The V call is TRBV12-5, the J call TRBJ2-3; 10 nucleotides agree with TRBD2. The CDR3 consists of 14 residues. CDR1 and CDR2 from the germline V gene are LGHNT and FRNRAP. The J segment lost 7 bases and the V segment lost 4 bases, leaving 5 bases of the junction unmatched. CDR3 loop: CASGSSGSRNTQYF. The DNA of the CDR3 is TGTGCTAGTGGTTCTAGCGGGAGTCGAAATACGCAGTATTTT.

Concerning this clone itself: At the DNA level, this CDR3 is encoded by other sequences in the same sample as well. Here the CDR3 reads CAWNRGVDGYTF. CDR3 coding DNA: TGTGCCTGGAACAGGGGGGTCGATGGCTACACCTTC. The chain joins TRBV30 to TRBJ1-2; the match to TRBD1 covers 8 bases. The CDR3 contains 12 residues. Germline CDR1 is GTSNPN and CDR2 is SVGIG (reference sequence). Losses at the gene ends were 4 bases for V and 6 bases for J; bases not matched to a gene: 4.

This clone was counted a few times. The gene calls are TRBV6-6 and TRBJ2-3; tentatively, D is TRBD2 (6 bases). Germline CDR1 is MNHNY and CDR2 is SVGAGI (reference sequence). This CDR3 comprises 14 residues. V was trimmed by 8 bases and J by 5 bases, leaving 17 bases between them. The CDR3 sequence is CASWDSGQRDTQYF. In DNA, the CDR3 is TGTGCCAGCTGGGACTCCGGACAAAGAGATACGCAGTATTTT.

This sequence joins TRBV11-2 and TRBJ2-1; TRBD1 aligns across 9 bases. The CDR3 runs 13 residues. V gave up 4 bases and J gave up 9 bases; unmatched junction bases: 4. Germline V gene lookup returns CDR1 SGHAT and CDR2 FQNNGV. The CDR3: CASSSLQGAEQFF. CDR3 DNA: TGTGCCAGCAGCTCACTACAGGGGGCTGAGCAGTTCTTC.

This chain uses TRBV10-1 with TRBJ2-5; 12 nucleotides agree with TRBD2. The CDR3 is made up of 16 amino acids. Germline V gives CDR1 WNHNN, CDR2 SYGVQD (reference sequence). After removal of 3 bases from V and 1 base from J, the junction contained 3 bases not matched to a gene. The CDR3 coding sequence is TGCGCCAGCAGTGATGTGGGACTAGCGGGCCAAGAGACCCAGTACTTC. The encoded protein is CASSDVGLAGQETQYF.

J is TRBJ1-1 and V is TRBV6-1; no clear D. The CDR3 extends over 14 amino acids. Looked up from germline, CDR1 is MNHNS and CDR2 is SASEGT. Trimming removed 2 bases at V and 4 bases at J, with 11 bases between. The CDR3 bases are TGTGCCAGCAGTGAATGGTGGGGAGGCACTGAAGCTTTCTTT. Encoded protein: CASSEWWGGTEAFF.

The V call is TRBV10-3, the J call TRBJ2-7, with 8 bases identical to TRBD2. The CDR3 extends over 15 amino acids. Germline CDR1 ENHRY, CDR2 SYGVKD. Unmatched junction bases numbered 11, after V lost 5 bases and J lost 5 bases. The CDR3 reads CAISTSGKGLDEQYF. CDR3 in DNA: TGTGCCATCAGTACTAGCGGTAAGGGTTTGGACGAGCAGTACTTC.

The CDR3 reads CASSLGDRDGYTF. Written as DNA, the CDR3 is TGTGCCAGCAGCCTAGGAGACAGGGACGGCTACACCTTC. The chain links TRBV5-4 to TRBJ1-2, with 7 nucleotides matching TRBD1. This CDR3 has 13 residues. Looked up from germline, CDR1 is SGHNT and CDR2 is YYREEE (reference sequence). Trimming took 4 bases from V and 8 from J; bases not matched to a gene: 8.

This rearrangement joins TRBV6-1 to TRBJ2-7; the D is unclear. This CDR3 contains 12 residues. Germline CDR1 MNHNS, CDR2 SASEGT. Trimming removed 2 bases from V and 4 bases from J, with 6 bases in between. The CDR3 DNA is TGTGCCAGCAGTGAACTACGTTACGAGCAGTACTTC. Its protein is CASSELRYEQYF.

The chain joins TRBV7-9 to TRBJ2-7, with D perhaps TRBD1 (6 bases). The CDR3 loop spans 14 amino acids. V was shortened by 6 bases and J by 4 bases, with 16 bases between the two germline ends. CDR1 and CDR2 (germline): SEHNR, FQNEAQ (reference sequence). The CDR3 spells CASSKTDRGYEQYF. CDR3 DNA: TGTGCCAGCAGTAAGACGGACAGAGGATACGAGCAGTACTTC.

The CDR3, as DNA: TGTGCCAGCTCACCAGGAGGCGGCCACACTGAAGCTTTCTTT. Protein product: CASSPGGGHTEAFF. The chain couples TRBV18 to TRBJ1-1; no clear D. Trimming pared 2 bases from V and 3 bases from J, leaving 10 bases between. CDR1 and CDR2 (germline): KGHSH, LQKENI. The CDR3 loop spans 14 amino acids.

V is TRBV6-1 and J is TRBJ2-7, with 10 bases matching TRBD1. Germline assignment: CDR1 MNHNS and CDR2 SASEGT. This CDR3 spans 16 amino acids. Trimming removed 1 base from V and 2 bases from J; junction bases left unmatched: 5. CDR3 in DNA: TGTGCCAGCAGTGAAGTGGGGGACAGGGGCGCCTACGAGCAGTACTTC. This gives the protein CASSEVGDRGAYEQYF.

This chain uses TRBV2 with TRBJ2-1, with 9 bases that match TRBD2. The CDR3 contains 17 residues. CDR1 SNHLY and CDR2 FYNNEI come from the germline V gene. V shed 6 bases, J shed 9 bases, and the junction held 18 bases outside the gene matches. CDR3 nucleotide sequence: TGTGCCAGCAGCCACCACTTAGCGGGAGTTGGGGGTGGTGAGCAGTTCTTC. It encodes CASSHHLAGVGGGEQFF.